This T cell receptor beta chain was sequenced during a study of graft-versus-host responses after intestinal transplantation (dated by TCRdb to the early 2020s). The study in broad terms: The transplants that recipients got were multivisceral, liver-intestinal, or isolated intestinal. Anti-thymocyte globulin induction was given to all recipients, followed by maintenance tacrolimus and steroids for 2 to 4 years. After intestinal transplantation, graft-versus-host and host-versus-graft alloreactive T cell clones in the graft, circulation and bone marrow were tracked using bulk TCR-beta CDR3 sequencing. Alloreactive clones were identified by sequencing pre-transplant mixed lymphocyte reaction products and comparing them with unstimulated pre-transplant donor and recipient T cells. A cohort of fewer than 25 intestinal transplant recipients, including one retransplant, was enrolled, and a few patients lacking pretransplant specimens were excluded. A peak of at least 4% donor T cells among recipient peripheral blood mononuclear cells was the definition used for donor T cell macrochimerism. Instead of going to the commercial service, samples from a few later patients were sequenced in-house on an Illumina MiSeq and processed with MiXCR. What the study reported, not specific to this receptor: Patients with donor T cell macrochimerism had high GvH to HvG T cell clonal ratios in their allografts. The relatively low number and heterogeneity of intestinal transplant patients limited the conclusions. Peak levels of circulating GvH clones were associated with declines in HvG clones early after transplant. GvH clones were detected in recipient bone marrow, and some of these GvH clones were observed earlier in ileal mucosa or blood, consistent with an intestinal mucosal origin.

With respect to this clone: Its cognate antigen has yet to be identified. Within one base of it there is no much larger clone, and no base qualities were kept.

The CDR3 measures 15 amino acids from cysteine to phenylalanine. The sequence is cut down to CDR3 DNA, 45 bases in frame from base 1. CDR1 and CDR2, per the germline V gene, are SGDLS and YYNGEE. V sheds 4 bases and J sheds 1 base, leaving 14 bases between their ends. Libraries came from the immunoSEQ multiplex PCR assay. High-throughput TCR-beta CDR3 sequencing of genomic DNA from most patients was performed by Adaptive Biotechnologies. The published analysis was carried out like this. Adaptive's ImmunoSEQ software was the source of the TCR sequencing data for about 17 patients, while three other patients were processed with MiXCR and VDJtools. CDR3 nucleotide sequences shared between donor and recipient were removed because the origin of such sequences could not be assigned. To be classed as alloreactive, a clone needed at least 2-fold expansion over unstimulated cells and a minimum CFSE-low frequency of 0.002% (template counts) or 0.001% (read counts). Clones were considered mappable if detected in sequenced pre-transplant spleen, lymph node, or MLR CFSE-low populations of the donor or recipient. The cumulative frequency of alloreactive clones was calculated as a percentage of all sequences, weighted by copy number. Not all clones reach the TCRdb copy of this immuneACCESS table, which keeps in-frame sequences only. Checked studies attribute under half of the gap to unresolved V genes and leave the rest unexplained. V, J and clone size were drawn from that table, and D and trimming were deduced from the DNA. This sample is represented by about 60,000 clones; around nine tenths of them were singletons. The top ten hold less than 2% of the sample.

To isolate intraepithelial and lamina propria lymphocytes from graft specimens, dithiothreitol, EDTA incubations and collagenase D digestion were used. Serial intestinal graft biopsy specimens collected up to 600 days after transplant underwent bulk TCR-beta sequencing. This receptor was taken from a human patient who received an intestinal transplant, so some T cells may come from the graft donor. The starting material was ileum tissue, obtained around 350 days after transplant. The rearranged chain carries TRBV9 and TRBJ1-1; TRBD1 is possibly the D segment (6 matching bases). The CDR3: CASSQIVTGNTEAFF. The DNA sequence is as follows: TGTGCCAGCAGCCAAATAGTGACAGGGAACACTGAAGCTTTCTTT.